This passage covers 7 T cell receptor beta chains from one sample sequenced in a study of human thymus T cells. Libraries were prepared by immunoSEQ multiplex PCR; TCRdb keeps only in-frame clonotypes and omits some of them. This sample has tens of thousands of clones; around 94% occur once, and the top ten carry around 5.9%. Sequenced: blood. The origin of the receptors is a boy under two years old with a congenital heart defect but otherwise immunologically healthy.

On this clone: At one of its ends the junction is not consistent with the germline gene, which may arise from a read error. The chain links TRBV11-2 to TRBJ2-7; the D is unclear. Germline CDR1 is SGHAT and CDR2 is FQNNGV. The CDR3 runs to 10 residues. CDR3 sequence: CASSRLTRNF. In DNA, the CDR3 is TGTGCCAGCAGCCGTTTGACAAGAAACTTC.

CDR3 sequence (DNA): TGTGCCATAGGACAGTCCTACAATGAGCAGTTCTTC. Translation gives CAIGQSYNEQFF. This chain links TRBV10-3 with TRBJ2-1; D may be TRBD1 (6 bases). The ends were cut back, 9 bases at V and 1 base at J, with 7 bases in the middle. The germline CDR1 and CDR2 sequences are ENHRY and SYGVKD. This CDR3 is built from 12 residues.

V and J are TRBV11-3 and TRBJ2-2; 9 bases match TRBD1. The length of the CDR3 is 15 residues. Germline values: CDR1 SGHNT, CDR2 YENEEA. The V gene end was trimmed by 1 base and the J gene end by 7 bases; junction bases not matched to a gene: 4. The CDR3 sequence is CASSLGQGENGELFF. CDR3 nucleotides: TGTGCCAGCAGCTTAGGACAGGGGGAGAACGGGGAGCTGTTTTTT.

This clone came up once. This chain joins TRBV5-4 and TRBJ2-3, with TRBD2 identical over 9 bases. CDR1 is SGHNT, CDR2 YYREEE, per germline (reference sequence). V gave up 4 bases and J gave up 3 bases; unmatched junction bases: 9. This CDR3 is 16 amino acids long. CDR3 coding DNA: TGTGCCAGCAGCAGGAAGGCGGGAGGGATGACAGATACGCAGTATTTT. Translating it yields CASSRKAGGMTDTQYF.

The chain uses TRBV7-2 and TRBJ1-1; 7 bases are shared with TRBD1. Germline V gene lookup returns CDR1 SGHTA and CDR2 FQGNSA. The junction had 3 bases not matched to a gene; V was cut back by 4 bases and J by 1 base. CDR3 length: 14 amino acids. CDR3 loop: CASSWGTANTEAFF. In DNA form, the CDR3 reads TGTGCCAGCAGCTGGGGGACAGCGAACACTGAAGCTTTCTTT.

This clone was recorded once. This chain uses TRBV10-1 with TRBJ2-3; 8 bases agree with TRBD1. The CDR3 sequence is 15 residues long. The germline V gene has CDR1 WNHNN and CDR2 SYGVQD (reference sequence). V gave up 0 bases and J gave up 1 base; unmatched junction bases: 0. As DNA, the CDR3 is TGCGCCAGCAGTGAGTCGGGACAGGGCACAGATACGCAGTATTTT. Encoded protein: CASSESGQGTDTQYF.

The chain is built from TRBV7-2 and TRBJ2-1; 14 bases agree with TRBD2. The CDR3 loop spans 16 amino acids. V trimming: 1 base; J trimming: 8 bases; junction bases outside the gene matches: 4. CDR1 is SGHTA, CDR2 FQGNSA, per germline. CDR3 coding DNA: TGTGCCAGCAGCTTAGTCTCGACTAGCGGGAGGGATGAGCAGTTCTTC. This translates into CASSLVSTSGRDEQFF.